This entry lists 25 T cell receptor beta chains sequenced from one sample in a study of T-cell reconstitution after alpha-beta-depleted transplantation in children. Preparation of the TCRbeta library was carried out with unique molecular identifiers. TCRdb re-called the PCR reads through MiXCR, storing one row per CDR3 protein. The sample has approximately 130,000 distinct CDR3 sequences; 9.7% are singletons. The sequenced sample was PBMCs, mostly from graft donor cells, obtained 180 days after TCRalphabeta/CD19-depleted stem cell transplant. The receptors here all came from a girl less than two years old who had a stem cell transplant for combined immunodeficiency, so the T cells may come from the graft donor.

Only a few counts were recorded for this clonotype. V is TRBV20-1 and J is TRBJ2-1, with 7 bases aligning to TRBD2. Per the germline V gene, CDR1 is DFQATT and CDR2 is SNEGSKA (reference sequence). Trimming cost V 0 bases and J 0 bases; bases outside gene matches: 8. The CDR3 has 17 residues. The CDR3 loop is CSARDRLAASSYNEQFF. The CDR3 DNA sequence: TGCAGTGCTAGAGATAGGCTAGCGGCAAGCTCCTACAATGAGCAGTTCTTC.

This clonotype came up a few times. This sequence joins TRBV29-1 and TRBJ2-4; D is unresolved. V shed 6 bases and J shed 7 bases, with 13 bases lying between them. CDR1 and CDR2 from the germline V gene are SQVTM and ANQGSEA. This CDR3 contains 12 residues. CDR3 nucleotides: TGCAGCGTGCCCGGGTTGAAGAACATTCAGTACTTC. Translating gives CSVPGLKNIQYF. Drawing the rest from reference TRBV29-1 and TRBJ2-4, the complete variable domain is SAVISQKPSRDICQRGTSLTIQCQVDSQVTMMFWYRQQPGQSLTLIATANQGSEATYESGFVIDKFPISRPNLTFSTLTVSNMSPEDSSIYLCSVPGLKNIQYFGAGTRLSVL.

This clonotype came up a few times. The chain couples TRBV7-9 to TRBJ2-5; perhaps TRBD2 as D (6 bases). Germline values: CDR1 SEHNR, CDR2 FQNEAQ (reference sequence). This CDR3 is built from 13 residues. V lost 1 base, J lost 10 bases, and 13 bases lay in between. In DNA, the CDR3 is TGTGCCAGCAGCTTAGAAGGGGAGGTGGGCCAGTACTTC. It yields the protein CASSLEGEVGQYF.

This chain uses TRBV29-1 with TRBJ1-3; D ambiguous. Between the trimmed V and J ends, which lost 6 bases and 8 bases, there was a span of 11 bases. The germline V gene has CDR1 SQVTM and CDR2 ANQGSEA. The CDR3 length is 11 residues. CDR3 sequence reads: CSVVQRDTIYF. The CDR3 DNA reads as TGCAGCGTGGTTCAAAGGGACACCATATATTTT. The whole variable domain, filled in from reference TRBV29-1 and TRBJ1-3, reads SAVISQKPSRDICQRGTSLTIQCQVDSQVTMMFWYRQQPGQSLTLIATANQGSEATYESGFVIDKFPISRPNLTFSTLTVSNMSPEDSSIYLCSVVQRDTIYFGEGSWLTVV.

Written as DNA, the CDR3 is TGCACCAGCGACAGTCCCCGCTACGAGCAGTACTTC. Translation: CTSDSPRYEQYF. This chain joins TRBV1 and TRBJ2-7; TRBD2, the D gene given by the table, was not confirmed from the DNA. TRBV1 is reported as a pseudogene. CDR3 size: 12 residues.

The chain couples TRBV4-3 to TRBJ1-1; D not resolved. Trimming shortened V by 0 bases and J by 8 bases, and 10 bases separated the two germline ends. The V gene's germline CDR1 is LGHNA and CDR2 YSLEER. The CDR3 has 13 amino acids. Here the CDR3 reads CASSQDGATEAFF. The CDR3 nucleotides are TGCGCCAGCAGCCAAGATGGTGCTACCGAAGCTTTCTTT.

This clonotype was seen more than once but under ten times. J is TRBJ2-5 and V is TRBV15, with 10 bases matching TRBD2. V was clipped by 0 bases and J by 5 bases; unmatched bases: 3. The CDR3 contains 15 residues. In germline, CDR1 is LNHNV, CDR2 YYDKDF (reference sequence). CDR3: CATSREAGGLETQYF. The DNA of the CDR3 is TGTGCCACCAGCAGAGAAGCGGGGGGGCTCGAGACCCAGTACTTC. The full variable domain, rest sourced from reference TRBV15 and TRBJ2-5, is DAMVIQNPRYQVTQFGKPVTLSCSQTLNHNVMYWYQQKSSQAPKLLFHYYDKDFNNEADTPDNFQSRRPNTSFCFLDIRSPGLGDTAMYLCATSREAGGLETQYFGPGTRLLVL.

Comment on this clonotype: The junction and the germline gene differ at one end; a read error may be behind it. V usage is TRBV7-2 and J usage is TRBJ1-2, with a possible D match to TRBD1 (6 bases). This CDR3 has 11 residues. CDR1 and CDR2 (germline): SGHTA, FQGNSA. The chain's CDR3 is CASSATGTSVF. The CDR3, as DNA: TGTGCCAGCAGCGCAACCGGGACATCGGTCTTC.

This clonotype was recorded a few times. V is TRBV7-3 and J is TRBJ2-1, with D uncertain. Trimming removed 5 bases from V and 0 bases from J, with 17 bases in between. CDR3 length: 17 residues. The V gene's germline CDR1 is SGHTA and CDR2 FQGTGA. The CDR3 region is CASSPRIGSSSYNEQFF. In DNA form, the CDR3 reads TGTGCCAGCAGCCCCCGGATTGGTTCTAGCTCCTACAATGAGCAGTTCTTC.

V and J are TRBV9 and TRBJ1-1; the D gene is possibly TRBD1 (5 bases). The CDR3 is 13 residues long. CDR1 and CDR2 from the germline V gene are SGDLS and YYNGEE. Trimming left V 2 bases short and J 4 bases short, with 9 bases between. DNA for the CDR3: TGTGCCAGCAGCGTTGGCGGGGCCACTGAAGCTTTCTTT. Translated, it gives CASSVGGATEAFF.

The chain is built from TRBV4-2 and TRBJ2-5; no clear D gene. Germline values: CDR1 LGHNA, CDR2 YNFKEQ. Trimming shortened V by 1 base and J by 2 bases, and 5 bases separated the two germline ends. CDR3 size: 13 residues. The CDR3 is CASSQVPQETQYF. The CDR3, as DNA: TGTGCCAGCAGCCAAGTCCCTCAAGAGACCCAGTACTTC.

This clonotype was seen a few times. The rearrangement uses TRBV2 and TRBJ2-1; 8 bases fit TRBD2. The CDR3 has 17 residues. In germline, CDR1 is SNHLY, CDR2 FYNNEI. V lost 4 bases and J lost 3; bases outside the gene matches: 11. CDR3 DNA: TGTGCCAGCAGTGTTAGCGGGGTCCCCCTTATCTACAATGAGCAGTTCTTC. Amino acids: CASSVSGVPLIYNEQFF.

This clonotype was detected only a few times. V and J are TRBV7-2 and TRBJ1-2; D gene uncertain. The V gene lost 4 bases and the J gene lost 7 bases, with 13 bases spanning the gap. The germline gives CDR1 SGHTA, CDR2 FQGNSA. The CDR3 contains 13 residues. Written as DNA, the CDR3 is TGTGCCAGCAGCTATGGTACGGGTGGTGGCTACACCTTC. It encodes CASSYGTGGGYTF.

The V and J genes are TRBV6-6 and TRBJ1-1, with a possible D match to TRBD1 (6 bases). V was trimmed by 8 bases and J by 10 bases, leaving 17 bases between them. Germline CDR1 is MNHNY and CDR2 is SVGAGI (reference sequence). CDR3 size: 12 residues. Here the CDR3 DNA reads TGTGCCAGCTTTGGAACAGGGTCCGGAGCTTTCTTT. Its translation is CASFGTGSGAFF.

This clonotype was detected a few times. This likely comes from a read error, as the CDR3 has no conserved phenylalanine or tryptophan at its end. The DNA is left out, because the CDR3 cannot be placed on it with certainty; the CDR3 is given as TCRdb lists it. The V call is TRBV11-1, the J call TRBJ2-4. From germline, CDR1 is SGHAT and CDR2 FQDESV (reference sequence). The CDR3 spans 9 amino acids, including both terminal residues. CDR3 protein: CASSLASTV.

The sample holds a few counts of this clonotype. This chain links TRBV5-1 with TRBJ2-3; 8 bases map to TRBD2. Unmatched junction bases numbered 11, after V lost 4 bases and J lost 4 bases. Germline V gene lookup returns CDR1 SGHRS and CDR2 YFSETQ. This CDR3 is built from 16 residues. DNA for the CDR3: TGCGCCAGCAGCCTTCAAGCGGGAGAAGTATCAGATACGCAGTATTTT. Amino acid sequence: CASSLQAGEVSDTQYF.

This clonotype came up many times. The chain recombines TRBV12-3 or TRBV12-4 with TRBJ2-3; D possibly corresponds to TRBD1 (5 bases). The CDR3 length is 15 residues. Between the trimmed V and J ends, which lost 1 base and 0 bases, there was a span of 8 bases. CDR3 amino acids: CASSLGGQSTDTQYF. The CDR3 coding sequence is TGTGCCAGCAGTTTAGGGGGCCAAAGCACAGATACGCAGTATTTT.

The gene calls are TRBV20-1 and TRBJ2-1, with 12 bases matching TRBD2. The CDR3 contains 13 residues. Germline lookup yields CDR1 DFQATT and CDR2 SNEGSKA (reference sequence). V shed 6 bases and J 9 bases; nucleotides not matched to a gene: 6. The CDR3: CSATLAGGGEQFF. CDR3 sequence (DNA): TGCAGTGCCACACTAGCGGGGGGAGGTGAGCAGTTCTTC.

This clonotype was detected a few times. The chain's CDR3 is CSARGDGTNSPLHF. The CDR3 coding sequence is TGCAGTGCTAGGGGGGACGGGACCAATTCACCCCTCCACTTT. V usage is TRBV20-1 and J usage is TRBJ1-6; D is perhaps TRBD1 (5 bases). V lost 3 bases, J lost 7 bases, and 13 bases lay in between. The CDR3 has 14 amino acids. Germline V gene data show CDR1 as DFQATT and CDR2 as SNEGSKA (reference sequence).

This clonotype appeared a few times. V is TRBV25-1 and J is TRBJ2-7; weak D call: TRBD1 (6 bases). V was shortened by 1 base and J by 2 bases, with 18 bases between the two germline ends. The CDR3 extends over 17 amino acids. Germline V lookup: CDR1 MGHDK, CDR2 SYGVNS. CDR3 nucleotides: TGTGCCAGCAGTGAATTTTATAGGGGTCAGGGGACCTACGAGCAGTACTTC. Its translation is CASSEFYRGQGTYEQYF.

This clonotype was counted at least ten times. The CDR3 spells CASSSGGGIHEQYF. CDR3 DNA: TGCGCCAGCAGCTCCGGCGGGGGGATCCACGAGCAGTACTTC. The V gene is TRBV5-1, the J gene TRBJ2-7, with 8 positions matching TRBD2. Trimming took 3 bases from V and 5 from J; bases not matched to a gene: 7. The length of the CDR3 is 14 residues. The germline CDR1 and CDR2 sequences are SGHRS and YFSETQ. The complete variable domain, with remaining parts taken from reference TRBV5-1 and TRBJ2-7, reads KAGVTQTPRYLIKTRGQQVTLSCSPISGHRSVSWYQQTPGQGLQFLFEYFSETQRNKGNFPGRFSGRQFSNSRSEMNVSTLELGDSALYLCASSSGGGIHEQYFGPGTRLTVT.

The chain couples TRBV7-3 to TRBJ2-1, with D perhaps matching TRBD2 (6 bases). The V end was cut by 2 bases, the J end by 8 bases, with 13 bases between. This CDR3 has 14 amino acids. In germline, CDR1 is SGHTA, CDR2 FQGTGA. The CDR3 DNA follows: TGTGCCAGCAGCTTAGGGCGGGGATTAGATGAGCAGTTCTTC. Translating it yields CASSLGRGLDEQFF. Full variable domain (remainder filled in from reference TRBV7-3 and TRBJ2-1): GAGVSQTPSNKVTEKGKYVELRCDPISGHTALYWYRQSLGQGPEFLIYFQGTGAADDSGLPNDRFFAVRPEGSVSTLKIQRTERGDSAVYLCASSLGRGLDEQFFGPGTRLTVL.

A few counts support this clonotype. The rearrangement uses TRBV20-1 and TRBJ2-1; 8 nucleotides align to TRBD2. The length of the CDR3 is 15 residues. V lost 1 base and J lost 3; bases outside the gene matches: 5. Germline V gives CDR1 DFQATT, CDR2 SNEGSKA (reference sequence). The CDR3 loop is CSARGSGSFYNEQFF. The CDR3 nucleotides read TGCAGTGCTAGAGGGAGCGGGAGCTTCTACAATGAGCAGTTCTTC.

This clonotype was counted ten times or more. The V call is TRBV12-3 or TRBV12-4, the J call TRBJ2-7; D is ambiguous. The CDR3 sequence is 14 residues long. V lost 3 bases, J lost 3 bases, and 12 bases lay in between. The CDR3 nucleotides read TGTGCCAGCAGTTTGGGCGGCTTCTTCTACGAGCAGTACTTC. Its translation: CASSLGGFFYEQYF.

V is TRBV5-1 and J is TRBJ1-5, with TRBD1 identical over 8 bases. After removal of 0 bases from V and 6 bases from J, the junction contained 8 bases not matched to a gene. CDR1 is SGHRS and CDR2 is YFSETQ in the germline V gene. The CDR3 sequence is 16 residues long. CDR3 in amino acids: CASSLAEDRDSQPQHF. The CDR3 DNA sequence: TGCGCCAGCAGCTTGGCCGAGGACAGGGACAGTCAGCCCCAGCATTTT.